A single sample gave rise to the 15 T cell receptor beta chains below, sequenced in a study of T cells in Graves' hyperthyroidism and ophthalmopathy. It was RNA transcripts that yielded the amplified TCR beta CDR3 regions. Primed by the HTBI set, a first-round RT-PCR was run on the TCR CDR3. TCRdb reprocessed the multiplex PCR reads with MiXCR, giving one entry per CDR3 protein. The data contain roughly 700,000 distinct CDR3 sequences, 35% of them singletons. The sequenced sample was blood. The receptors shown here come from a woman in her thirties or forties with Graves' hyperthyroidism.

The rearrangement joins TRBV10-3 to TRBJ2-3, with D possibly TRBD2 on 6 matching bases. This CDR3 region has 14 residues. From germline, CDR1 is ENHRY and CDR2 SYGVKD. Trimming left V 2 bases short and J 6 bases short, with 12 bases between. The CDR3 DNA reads TGTGCCATCAGTGAGCCGACTAGTCGGGATACGCAGTATTTT. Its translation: CAISEPTSRDTQYF.

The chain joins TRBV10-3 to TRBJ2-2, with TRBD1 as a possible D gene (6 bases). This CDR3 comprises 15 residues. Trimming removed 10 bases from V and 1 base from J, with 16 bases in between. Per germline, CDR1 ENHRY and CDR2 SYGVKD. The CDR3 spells CASGGLTGNTGELFF. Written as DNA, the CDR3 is TGTGCCAGCGGCGGCCTGACAGGGAACACCGGGGAGCTGTTTTTT.

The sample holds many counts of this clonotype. DNA of the CDR3: TGCAGTGCTAGGGGGGCTCTAGGCACTGAAGCTTTCTTT. Amino acid sequence: CSARGALGTEAFF. The genes are TRBV20-1 and TRBJ1-1, with D tentatively TRBD1 (6 bases). The CDR3 extends over 13 amino acids. Germline V CDR1 and CDR2: DFQATT, SNEGSKA (reference sequence). The V and J ends lost 3 bases and 4 bases respectively, with 12 bases between them.

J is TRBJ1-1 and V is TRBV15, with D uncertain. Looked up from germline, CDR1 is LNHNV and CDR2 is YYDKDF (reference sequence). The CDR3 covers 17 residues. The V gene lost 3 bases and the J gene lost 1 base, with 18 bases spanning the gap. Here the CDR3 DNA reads TGTGCCACCAGCAGTTACTCGGTAGGAAAGCCGAACACTGAAGCTTTCTTT. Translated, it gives CATSSYSVGKPNTEAFF.

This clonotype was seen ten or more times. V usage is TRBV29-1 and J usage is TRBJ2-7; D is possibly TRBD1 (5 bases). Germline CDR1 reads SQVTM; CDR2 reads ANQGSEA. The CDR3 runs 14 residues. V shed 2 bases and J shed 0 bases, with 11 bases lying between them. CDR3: CSVEWADSSYEQYF. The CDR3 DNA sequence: TGCAGCGTTGAATGGGCCGACAGCTCCTACGAGCAGTACTTC.

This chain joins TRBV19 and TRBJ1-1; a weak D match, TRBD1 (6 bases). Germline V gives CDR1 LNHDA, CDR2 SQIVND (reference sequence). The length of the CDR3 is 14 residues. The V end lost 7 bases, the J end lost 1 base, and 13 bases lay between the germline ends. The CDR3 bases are TGTGCCAGTAAATACCCACAGGGGAACACTGAAGCTTTCTTT. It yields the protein CASKYPQGNTEAFF.

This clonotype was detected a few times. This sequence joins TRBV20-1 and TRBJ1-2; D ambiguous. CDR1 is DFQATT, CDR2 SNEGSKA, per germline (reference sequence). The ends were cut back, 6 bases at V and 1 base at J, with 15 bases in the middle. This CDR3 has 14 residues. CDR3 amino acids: CSAKDYSVNYGYTF. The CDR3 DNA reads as TGCAGTGCCAAAGACTACAGCGTTAACTATGGCTACACCTTC.

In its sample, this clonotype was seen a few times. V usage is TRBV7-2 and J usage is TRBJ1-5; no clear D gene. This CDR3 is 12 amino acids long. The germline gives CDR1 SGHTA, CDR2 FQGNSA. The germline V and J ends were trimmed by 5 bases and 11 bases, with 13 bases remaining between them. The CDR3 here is CASSPSKETQHF. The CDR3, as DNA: TGTGCCAGCAGCCCTTCGAAGGAGACCCAGCATTTT.

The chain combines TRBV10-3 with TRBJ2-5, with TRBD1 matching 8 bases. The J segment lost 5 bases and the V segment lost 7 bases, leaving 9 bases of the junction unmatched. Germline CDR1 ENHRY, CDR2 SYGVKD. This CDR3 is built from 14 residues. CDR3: CAINSGGQGETQYF. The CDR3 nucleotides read TGTGCCATCAATTCAGGGGGCCAAGGGGAGACCCAGTACTTC.

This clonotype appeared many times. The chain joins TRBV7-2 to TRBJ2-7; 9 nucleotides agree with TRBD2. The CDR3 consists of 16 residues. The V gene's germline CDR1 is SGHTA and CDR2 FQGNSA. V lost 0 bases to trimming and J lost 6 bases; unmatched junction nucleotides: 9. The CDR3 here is CASSLARLAGEFEQYF. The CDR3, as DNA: TGTGCCAGCAGCTTAGCGCGCTTAGCGGGAGAATTCGAGCAGTACTTC.

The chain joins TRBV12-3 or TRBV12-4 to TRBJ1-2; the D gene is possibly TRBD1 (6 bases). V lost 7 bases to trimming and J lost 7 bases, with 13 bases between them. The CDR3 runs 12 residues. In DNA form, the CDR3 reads TGTGCCAGCACCACAGGGTGGGGTGGCTACACCTTC. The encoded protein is CASTTGWGGYTF.

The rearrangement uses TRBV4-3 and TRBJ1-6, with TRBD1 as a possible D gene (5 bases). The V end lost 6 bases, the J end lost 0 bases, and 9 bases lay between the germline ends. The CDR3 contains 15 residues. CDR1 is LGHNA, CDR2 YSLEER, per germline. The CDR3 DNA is TGCGCCAGCAGTACAGGCGACTCCTATAATTCACCCCTCCACTTT. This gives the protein CASSTGDSYNSPLHF.

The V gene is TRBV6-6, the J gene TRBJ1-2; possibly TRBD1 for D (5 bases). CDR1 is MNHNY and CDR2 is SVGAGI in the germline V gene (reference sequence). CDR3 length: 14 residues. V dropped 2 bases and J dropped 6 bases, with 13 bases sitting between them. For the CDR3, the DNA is TGTGCCAGCAGTTACCATGGGGGGGGACATGGCTACACCTTC. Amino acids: CASSYHGGGHGYTF.

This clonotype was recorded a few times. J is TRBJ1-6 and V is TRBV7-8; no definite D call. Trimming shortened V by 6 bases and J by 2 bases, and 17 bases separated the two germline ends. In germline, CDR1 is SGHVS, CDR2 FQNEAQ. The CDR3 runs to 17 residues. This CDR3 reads CASSYFQVGAYNSPLHF. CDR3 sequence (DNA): TGTGCCAGCAGTTACTTCCAGGTTGGAGCCTATAATTCACCCCTCCACTTT.

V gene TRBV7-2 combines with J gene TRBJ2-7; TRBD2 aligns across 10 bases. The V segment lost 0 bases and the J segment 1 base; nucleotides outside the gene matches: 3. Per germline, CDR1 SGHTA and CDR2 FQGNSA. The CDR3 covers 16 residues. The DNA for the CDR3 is TGTGCCAGCAGCTTAGCGCGACTAGCGGGTTCCTACGAGCAGTACTTC. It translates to CASSLARLAGSYEQYF.